These T cell receptor beta chains were read from a single sample in a study of blood T cell repertoires in COVID-19. This table comes from immunoSEQ multiplex PCR, and its TCRdb copy is limited to in-frame clones, with some not included. Of 150,000 to 200,000 clones in the sample, 84% were seen once. Sequencing input: peripheral blood. Receptor source: a woman older than 75 with acute or convalescent COVID-19. Each CDR3 is given with its conserved first and last residue. The order of the fields is D gene, V gene, J gene, clone size, CDR3 DNA, CDR3 protein. The D gene is left open where the match is weak. Some rows have no size entry. The others give once, few or many, or a class for an expanded clone.

-	TRBV6-5	TRBJ1-1	-	TGTGCCAGCAGTTACCCGTTTGCAGGCGCTGGTAATGAAGCTTTCTTT	CASSYPFAGAGNEAFF
TRBD1	TRBV5-1	TRBJ1-4	-	TGCGCCAGCAGCTTCGATCCGGGACAGGGGGCGTTAGTTGAAAAACTGTTTTTT	CASSFDPGQGALVEKLFF
TRBD1	TRBV6-1	TRBJ1-2	-	TGTGCCAGCAGTGACCCAAACAGGGGGCTAATTGGCTACACCTTC	CASSDPNRGLIGYTF
-	TRBV7-3	TRBJ1-2	-	TGTGCCAGCAGCTTAAGCCGCGCGGGCGGCTACACCTTC	CASSLSRAGGYTF
TRBD2	TRBV10-1	TRBJ2-7	-	TGCGCCAGCAGCCGTAGCGGGGTCGGAGACGAGCAGTACTTC	CASSRSGVGDEQYF
TRBD1	TRBV28	TRBJ1-6	-	TGTGCCAGCGCGGAACAGGGGTCCGCCTATAATTCACCCCTCCACTTT	CASAEQGSAYNSPLHF
-	TRBV9	TRBJ1-2	-	TGTGCCAGCAGCGTAGGTCAGCGCTCTAACTATGGCTACACCTTC	CASSVGQRSNYGYTF
TRBD1	TRBV2	TRBJ1-1	once	TGTGCCAGTTCACAGGGGCCGGACACTGAAGCTTTCTTT	CASSQGPDTEAFF
TRBD1	TRBV7-9	TRBJ2-3	-	TGTGCCAGCAGCTCTACAGGGGCTGGCACAGATACGCAGTATTTT	CASSSTGAGTDTQYF
TRBD2	TRBV4-1	TRBJ2-5	once	TGCGCCAGCAGCCAAAGCGGGACTAGGCGGCAAGAGACCCAGTACTTC	CASSQSGTRRQETQYF
TRBD1	TRBV5-1	TRBJ1-1	-	TGCGCCAGCGCTAAGGGGGCGGACACTGAAGCTTTCTTT	CASAKGADTEAFF
-	TRBV20-1	TRBJ2-3	-	TGCAGTGCTAGACGTAGAGATACGCAGTATTTT	CSARRRDTQYF
-	TRBV7-9	TRBJ1-2	-	TGTGCCAGCAGCTCGCAGAAGTATGGCTACAGCTTC	CASSSQKYGYSF
-	TRBV4-2	TRBJ1-2	-	TGTGCCAGCAGCCAAGACCTTGGAGGGTCTGGCTACACCTTC	CASSQDLGGSGYTF
TRBD2	TRBV3-1/TRBV3-2	TRBJ2-7	-	TGTGCCAGCAGCCAAGATCATTGGGTGGGCGCTAGCGGTCGATACGAGCAGTACTTC	CASSQDHWVGASGRYEQYF
-	TRBV21-1	TRBJ2-7	-	TGTGCCAGCAGCAAGATACCGGGTACCTACGAGCAGTACTTC	CASSKIPGTYEQYF
TRBD2	TRBV5-1	TRBJ2-7	-	TGCGCCAGCAGCCCCCGAGAGGCGGGAGGGCCATACGAGCAGTACTTC	CASSPREAGGPYEQYF
-	TRBV4-2	TRBJ1-2	-	TGTGCCAGCAGCCAAGTAGGGGCGGGGGGCTATGGCTACACCTTC	CASSQVGAGGYGYTF
-	TRBV21-1	TRBJ1-4	-	TGTGCCAGCAGCAGGACAGGGGGTGAAAAACTGTTTTTT	CASSRTGGEKLFF
-	TRBV4-1	TRBJ1-5	-	TGCGCCAGCAGCCAAGCAGGGGCGAGCAATCAGCCCCAGCATTTT	CASSQAGASNQPQHF
-	TRBV5-4	TRBJ1-1	-	TGTGCCAGCAGCTTAATAGGAGATGAAGCTTTCTTT	CASSLIGDEAFF
-	TRBV19	TRBJ2-4	-	TGTGCCAGTAGGTCCGGGAAAAACATTCAGTACTTC	CASRSGKNIQYF
TRBD1	TRBV2	TRBJ2-2	-	TGTGCCAGCAGTACCCGGGACAGGGGCACCGGGGAGCTGTTTTTT	CASSTRDRGTGELFF
TRBD1	TRBV19	TRBJ1-1	few	TGTGCCAGTAAGAAAGTCTACGGGACAGGGGCCACTGAAGCTTTCTTT	CASKKVYGTGATEAFF
-	TRBV9	TRBJ1-3	once	TGTGCCAGCAGCGGGATAGGCGGGCGCTCTGGAAACACCATATATTTT	CASSGIGGRSGNTIYF
TRBD2	TRBV10-3	TRBJ2-3	-	TGTGCCATCAGTGATCGGCTAGCGGGGGATGCCCGCGGAAATACGCAGTATTTT	CAISDRLAGDARGNTQYF
TRBD2	TRBV27	TRBJ2-2	-	TGTGCCAGCAGTGGGACTAGCGGGAGAGTTAGGGCCGGGGAGCTGTTTTTT	CASSGTSGRVRAGELFF
TRBD1	TRBV19	TRBJ1-5	few	TGTGCCGGCTCGGACAGGGTGGATCAGCCCCAGCATTTT	CAGSDRVDQPQHF
-	TRBV4-2	TRBJ2-2	-	TGTGCCAGCAGCCAAGATGGTCGAGGCACCGGGGAGCTGTTTTTT	CASSQDGRGTGELFF
-	TRBV7-9	TRBJ2-5	-	TGTGCCAGCAGCTTAGCCGGGGAGACCCAGTACTTC	CASSLAGETQYF
TRBD2	TRBV5-1	TRBJ2-5	-	TGCGCCAGCAGCTTGCAAGGTACGGGAGGCAGCGAGACCCAGTACTTC	CASSLQGTGGSETQYF
TRBD1	TRBV6-2/TRBV6-3	TRBJ2-5	-	TGTGCCAGCAGCAACGGGGGACAGGGGCAGACCCAGTACTTC	CASSNGGQGQTQYF
TRBD2	TRBV11-2	TRBJ2-1	-	TGTGCCAGCAGCTCAGACTGGGGGGGATATAATGAGCAGTTCTTC	CASSSDWGGYNEQFF
TRBD1	TRBV27	TRBJ2-5	-	TGTGCCAGCAGTTTAAGGACAGGGGGCGTCGGGACCCAGTACTTC	CASSLRTGGVGTQYF